The sequence of this TCR beta chain was determined in a study of cytotoxic CD8 clonotypes in ibrutinib-treated CLL. With 6 bases clipped from V and 4 bases from J, the junction kept 12 bases outside the gene matches. The CDR3 is made up of 16 amino acids. Germline values: CDR1 SGHVS, CDR2 FQNEAQ. Only in-frame clones appear in the TCRdb table, and some are missing; sequencing was by immunoSEQ multiplex PCR. The table records over 200,000 clones, more than 70% of them present only once. J is TRBJ2-3 and V is TRBV7-8, with 8 bases fitting TRBD2. This TCR derives from a human donor with chronic lymphocytic leukemia. This specimen consisted of PBMCs, obtained after 12 months of ibrutinib treatment. DNA of the CDR3: TGTGCCAGCAGTCCCGACGGTAGCGGGATCCCAGATACGCAGTATTTT. Translating it yields CASSPDGSGIPDTQYF.